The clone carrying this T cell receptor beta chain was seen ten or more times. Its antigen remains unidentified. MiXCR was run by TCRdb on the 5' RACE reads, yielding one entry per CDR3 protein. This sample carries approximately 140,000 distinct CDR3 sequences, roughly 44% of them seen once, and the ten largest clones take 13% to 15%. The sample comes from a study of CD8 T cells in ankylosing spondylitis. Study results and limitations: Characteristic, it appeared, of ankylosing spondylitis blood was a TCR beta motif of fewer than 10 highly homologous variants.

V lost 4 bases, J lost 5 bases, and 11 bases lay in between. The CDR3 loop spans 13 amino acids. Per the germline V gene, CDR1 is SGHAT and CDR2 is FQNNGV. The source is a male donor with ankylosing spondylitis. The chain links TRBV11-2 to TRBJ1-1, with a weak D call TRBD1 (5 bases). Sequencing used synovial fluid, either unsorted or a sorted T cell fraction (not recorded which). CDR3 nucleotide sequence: TGTGCCAGCAGCTGGGGCCCGAGGACTGAAGCTTTCTTT. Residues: CASSWGPRTEAFF.